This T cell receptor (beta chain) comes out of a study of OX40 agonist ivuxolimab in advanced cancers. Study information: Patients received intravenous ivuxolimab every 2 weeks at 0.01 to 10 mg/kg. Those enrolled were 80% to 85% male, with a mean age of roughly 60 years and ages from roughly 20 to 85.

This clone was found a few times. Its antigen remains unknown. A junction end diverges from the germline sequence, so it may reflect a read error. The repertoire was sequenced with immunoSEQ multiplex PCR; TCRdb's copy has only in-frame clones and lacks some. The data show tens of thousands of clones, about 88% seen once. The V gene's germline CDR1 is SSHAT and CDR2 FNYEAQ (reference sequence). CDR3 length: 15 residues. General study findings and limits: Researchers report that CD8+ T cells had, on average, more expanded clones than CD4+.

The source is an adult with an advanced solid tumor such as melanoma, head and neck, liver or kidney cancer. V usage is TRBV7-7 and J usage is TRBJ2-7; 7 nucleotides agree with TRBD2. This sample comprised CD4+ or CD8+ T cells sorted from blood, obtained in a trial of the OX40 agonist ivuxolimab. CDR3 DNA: TGTGCTAGCAGCTTAGGTGGAGAGGGAGGGCACGAGCAGTACTTC. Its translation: CASSLGGEGGHEQYF.